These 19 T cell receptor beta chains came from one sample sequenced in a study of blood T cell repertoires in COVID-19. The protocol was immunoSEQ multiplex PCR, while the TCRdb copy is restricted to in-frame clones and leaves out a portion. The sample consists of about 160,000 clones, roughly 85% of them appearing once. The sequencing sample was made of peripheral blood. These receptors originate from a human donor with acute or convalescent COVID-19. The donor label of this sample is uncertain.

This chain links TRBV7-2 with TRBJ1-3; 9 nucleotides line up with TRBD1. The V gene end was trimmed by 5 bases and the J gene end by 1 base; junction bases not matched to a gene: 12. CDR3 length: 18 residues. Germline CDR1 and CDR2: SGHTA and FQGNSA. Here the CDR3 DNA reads TGTGCCAGCAGCCCAATCGGGACAGGGCGCGTGTCTGGAAACACCATATATTTT. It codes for CASSPIGTGRVSGNTIYF.

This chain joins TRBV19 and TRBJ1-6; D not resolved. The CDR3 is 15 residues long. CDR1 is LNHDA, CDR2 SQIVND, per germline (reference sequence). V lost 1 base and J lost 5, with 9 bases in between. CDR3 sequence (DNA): TGTGCCAGTAGTATAGGGGAGCTTCATAATTCACCCCTCCACTTT. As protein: CASSIGELHNSPLHF.

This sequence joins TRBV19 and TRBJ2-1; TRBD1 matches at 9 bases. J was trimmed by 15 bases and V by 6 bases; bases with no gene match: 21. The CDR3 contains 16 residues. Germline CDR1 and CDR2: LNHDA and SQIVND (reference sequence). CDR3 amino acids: CASRPTNEPRTGALFF. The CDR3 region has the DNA TGTGCCAGTAGACCGACCAATGAGCCCCGGACAGGGGCACTGTTCTTC.

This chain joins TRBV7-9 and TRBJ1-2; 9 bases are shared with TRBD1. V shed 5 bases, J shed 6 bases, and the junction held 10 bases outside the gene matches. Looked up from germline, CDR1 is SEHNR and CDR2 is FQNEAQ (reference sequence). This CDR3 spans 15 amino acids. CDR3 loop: CASSQIIQGADGYTF. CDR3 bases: TGTGCCAGCAGCCAAATAATACAGGGGGCCGATGGCTACACCTTC.

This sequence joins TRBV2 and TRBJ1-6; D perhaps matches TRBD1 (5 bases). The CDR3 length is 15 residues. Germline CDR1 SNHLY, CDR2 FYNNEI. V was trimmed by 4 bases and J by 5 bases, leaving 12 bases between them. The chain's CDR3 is CASSVLGGDNSPLHF. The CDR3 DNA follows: TGTGCCAGCAGTGTCCTAGGAGGGGATAATTCACCCCTCCACTTT. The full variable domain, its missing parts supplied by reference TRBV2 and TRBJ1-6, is EPEVTQTPSHQVTQMGQEVILRCVPISNHLYFYWYRQILGQKVEFLVSFYNNEISEKSEIFDDQFSVERPDGSNFTLKIRSTKLEDSAMYFCASSVLGGDNSPLHFGNGTRLTVT.

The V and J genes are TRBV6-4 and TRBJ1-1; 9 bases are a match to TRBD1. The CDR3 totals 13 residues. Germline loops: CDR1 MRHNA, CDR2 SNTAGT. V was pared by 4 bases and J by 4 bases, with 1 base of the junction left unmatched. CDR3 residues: CASSVDRGTEAFF. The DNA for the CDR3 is TGTGCCAGCAGTGTGGACAGGGGCACTGAAGCTTTCTTT.

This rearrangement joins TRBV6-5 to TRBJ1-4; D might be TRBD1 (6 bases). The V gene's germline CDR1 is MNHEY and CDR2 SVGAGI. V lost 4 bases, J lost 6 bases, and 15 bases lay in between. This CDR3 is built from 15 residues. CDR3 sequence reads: CASSSSRGADEKLFF. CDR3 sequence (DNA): TGTGCCAGCAGTTCCAGCCGGGGGGCGGATGAAAAACTGTTTTTT.

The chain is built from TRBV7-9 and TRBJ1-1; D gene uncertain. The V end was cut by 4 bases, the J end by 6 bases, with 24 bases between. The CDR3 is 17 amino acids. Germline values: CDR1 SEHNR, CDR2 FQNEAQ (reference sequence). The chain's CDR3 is CASSSLLTDRSLAEAFF. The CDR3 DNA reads TGTGCCAGCAGCTCCTTGTTGACCGACCGGAGTTTGGCTGAAGCTTTCTTT.

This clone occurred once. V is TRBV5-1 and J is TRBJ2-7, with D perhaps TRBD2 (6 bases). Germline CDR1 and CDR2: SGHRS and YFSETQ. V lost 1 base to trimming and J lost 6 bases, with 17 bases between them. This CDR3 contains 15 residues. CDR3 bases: TGCGCCAGCAGCTTGTCTATGGGGGGAAAGGGCGAGCAGTACTTC. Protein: CASSLSMGGKGEQYF.

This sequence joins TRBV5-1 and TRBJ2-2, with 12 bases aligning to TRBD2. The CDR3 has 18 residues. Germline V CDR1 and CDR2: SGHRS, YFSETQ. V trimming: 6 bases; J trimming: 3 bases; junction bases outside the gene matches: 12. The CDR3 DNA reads TGCGCCAGCACCTCTCGGCTAGCGGGGGGGCCAGACACCGGGGAGCTGTTTTTT. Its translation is CASTSRLAGGPDTGELFF.

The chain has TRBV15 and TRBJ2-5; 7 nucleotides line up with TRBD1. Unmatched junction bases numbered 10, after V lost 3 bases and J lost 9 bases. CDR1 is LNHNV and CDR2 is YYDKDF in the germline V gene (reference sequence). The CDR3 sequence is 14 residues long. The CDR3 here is CATSRTGSGMAQYF. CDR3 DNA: TGTGCCACCAGCAGGACAGGGTCCGGAATGGCCCAGTACTTC.

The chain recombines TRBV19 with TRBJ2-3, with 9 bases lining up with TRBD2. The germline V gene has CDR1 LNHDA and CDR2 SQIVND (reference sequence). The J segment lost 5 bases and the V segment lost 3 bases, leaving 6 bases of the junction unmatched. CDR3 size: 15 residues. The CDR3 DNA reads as TGTGCCAGTAGTATGGTAGCGGGGGTGGGAGATACGCAGTATTTT. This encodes CASSMVAGVGDTQYF.

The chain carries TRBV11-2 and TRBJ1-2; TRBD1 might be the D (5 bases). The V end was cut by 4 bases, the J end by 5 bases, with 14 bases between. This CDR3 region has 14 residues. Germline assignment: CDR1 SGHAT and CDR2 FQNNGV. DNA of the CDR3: TGTGCCAGCAGCTACAGTATGTCAGGGTATGGCTACACCTTC. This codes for CASSYSMSGYGYTF. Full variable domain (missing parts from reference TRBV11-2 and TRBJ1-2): EAGVAQSPRYKIIEKRQSVAFWCNPISGHATLYWYQQILGQGPKLLIQFQNNGVVDDSQLPKDRFSAERLKGVDSTLKIQPAKLEDSAVYLCASSYSMSGYGYTFGSGTRLTVV.

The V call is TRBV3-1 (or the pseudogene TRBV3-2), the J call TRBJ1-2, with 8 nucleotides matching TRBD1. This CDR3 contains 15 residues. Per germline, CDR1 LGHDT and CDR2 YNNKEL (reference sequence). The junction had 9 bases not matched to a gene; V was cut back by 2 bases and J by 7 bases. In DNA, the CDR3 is TGTGCCAGCAGCCAATTCGACAGGGGCAGGTTTGGCTACACCTTC. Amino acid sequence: CASSQFDRGRFGYTF.

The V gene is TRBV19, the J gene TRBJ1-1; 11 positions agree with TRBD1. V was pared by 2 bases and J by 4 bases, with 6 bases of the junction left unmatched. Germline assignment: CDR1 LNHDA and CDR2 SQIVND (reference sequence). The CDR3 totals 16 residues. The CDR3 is CASSIIGQGASTEAFF. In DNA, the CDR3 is TGTGCCAGTAGTATAATCGGACAGGGGGCAAGCACTGAAGCTTTCTTT.

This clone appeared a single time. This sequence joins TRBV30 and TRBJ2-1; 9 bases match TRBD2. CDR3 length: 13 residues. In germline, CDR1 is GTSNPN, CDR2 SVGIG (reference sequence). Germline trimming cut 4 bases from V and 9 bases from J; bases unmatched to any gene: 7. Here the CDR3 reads CAWTGAGGLEQFF. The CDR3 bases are TGTGCCTGGACTGGAGCGGGGGGACTTGAGCAGTTCTTC.

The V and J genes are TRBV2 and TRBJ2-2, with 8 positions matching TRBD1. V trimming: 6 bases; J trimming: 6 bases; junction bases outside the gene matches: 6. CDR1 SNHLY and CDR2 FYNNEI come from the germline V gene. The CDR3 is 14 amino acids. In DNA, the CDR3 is TGTGCCAGCAGACCGGGACAGGCCCCCGGGGAGCTGTTTTTT. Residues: CASRPGQAPGELFF.

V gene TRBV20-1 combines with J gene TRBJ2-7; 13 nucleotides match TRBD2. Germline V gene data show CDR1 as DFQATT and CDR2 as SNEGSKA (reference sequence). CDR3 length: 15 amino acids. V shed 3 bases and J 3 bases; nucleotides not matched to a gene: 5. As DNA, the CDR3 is TGCAGTGCTAGTGCCGGGACTAGCGGGGACTACGAGCAGTACTTC. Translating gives CSASAGTSGDYEQYF.

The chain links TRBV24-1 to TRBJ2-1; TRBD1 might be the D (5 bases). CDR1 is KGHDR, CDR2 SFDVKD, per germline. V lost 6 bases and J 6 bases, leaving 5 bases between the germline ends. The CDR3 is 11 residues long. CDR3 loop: CATSTGNEQFF. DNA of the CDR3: TGTGCCACCAGTACAGGCAATGAGCAGTTCTTC.